These 31 T cell receptor beta chains originate from one sample sequenced in a study of T-cell reconstitution after alpha-beta-depleted transplantation in children. Preparation of the TCRbeta library was carried out with unique molecular identifiers. TCRdb itself ran the PCR reads through MiXCR, one entry per CDR3 protein. The sample lists approximately 210,000 distinct CDR3 sequences, approximately 15% occurring once. Here the sequenced sample was PBMCs, mostly from graft donor cells, taken 360 days after TCRalphabeta/CD19-depleted stem cell transplant. The receptors were gathered from a male patient between 2 and 15 years old who had a stem cell transplant for acute lymphoblastic leukemia, so the T cells may come from the graft donor.

The table lists this clonotype with many counts. The chain employs TRBV12-3 or TRBV12-4 and TRBJ2-2; maybe TRBD1 (6 bases). The V and J ends lost 6 bases and 4 bases respectively, with 15 bases between them. The CDR3 extends over 15 amino acids. CDR3 bases: TGTGCCAGCAGCAGGGGCCGGCTAACCACCGGGGAGCTGTTTTTT. Its protein is CASSRGRLTTGELFF.

V and J are TRBV19 and TRBJ2-7, with no clear D. The CDR3 extends over 13 amino acids. CDR1 is LNHDA and CDR2 is SQIVND in the germline V gene (reference sequence). V was shortened by 5 bases and J by 1 base, with 9 bases between the two germline ends. CDR3 in DNA: TGTGCCAGTAGTGCCGGGCCATCCTACGAGCAGTACTTC. It specifies CASSAGPSYEQYF.

The J gene is TRBJ1-2, the V gene TRBV29-1; D might be TRBD1 (5 bases). The V and J ends lost 3 bases and 0 bases respectively, with 14 bases between them. CDR3 length: 15 amino acids. CDR1 SQVTM and CDR2 ANQGSEA come from the germline V gene. CDR3 amino acids: CSVDSRDGTNYGYTF. CDR3 DNA sequence: TGCAGCGTTGATAGTCGGGACGGTACTAACTATGGCTACACCTTC.

A few counts support this clonotype. The chain carries TRBV6-1 and TRBJ2-4; tentatively, D is TRBD2 (6 bases). Deletions cut 1 base from V and 15 bases from J, with 22 bases between. The length of the CDR3 is 15 residues. CDR1 MNHNS and CDR2 SASEGT come from the germline V gene. CDR3 loop: CASSEGGVASWYRYF. The CDR3 DNA reads as TGTGCCAGCAGTGAAGGCGGGGTGGCTAGTTGGTATCGGTACTTC.

This clonotype was picked up a small number of times. The rearrangement links TRBV27 to TRBJ2-1; no clear D. Per the germline V gene, CDR1 is MNHEY and CDR2 is SMNVEV (reference sequence). This CDR3 is built from 13 residues. The ends were cut back, 3 bases at V and 9 bases at J, with 12 bases in the middle. CDR3 amino acids: CASSLVRVSEQFF. The CDR3 coding sequence is TGTGCCAGCAGTTTGGTTAGGGTTTCTGAGCAGTTCTTC.

Here the CDR3 DNA reads TGTGCCAGCAGCTTATTTTTGTCCCCCCGGGGCGAGCAGTACTTC. Amino acids: CASSLFLSPRGEQYF. The chain carries TRBV7-9 and TRBJ2-7; possible D gene TRBD2, 5 bases. V was shortened by 2 bases and J by 6 bases, with 17 bases between the two germline ends. The CDR3 spans 15 residues. From germline, CDR1 is SEHNR and CDR2 FQNEAQ (reference sequence). Drawing the rest from reference TRBV7-9 and TRBJ2-7, the complete variable domain is DTGVSQNPRHKITKRGQNVTFRCDPISEHNRLYWYRQTLGQGPEFLTYFQNEAQLEKSRLLSDRFSAERPKGSFSTLEIQRTEQGDSAMYLCASSLFLSPRGEQYFGPGTRLTVT.

This clonotype came up a few times. The V call is TRBV30, the J call TRBJ1-3, with D possibly being TRBD1 (5 bases). The CDR3 spans 14 residues. Trimming left V 0 bases short and J 7 bases short, with 13 bases between. Germline CDR1 and CDR2: GTSNPN and SVGIG (reference sequence). For the CDR3, the DNA is TGTGCCTGGAGTGTAGTAGGGGCTTCTAACACCATATATTTT. This encodes CAWSVVGASNTIYF.

This clonotype was seen only a few times. CDR3 nucleotide sequence: TGCAGTGCTAGAGAATCCGGGAGGCGGGGCGGGGAGCTGTTTTTT. It is translated as CSARESGRRGGELFF. V usage is TRBV20-1 and J usage is TRBJ2-2; 7 bases align to TRBD2. V shed 0 bases, J shed 7 bases, and the junction held 8 bases outside the gene matches. Germline lookup yields CDR1 DFQATT and CDR2 SNEGSKA (reference sequence). This CDR3 has 15 amino acids.

CDR3 loop: CASSRPRDSYNEQFF. The CDR3 DNA follows: TGTGCCAGCAGCCGCCCCCGGGACTCATACAATGAGCAGTTCTTC. The chain carries TRBV3-1 and TRBJ2-1; D perhaps matches TRBD2 (6 bases). Germline CDR1 reads LGHDT; CDR2 reads YNNKEL (reference sequence). The CDR3 consists of 15 residues. Deletions cut 4 bases from V and 4 bases from J, with 14 bases between.

On this clonotype: The CDR3 ends on some other residue instead of the conserved phenylalanine or tryptophan, so this is likely a read error. The chain combines TRBV7-2 with TRBJ2-1; 9 bases line up with TRBD2. Unmatched junction bases numbered 24, after V lost 2 bases and J lost 7 bases. The CDR3 runs to 21 residues. Germline loops: CDR1 SGHTA, CDR2 FQGNSA. In DNA form, the CDR3 reads TGTGCCAGCAGCTTACCGGGGAGGGTGCGGGGGGGCAAGGTCGTTTTGAATGAGCAGTTCTAC. Protein sequence: CASSLPGRVRGGKVVLNEQFY.

V and J are TRBV21-1 and TRBJ1-5; the table's D call, TRBD1, was not checked against the DNA. TRBV21-1 is recorded as a pseudogene. CDR3 size: 16 residues. CDR3 protein: CASSSLGAVSDQPQHF. The DNA of the CDR3 is TGTGCCAGCAGCAGCCTCGGGGCGGTTAGCGATCAGCCCCAGCATTTT.

The chain employs TRBV7-2 and TRBJ1-2; 9 nucleotides match TRBD1. V gave up 5 bases and J gave up 6 bases; unmatched junction bases: 7. The CDR3 is 14 residues long. From germline, CDR1 is SGHTA and CDR2 FQGNSA. CDR3 protein: CASSADRGGDGYTF. DNA for the CDR3: TGTGCCAGCAGCGCGGACAGGGGCGGGGATGGCTACACCTTC.

This clonotype was counted a few times. This chain connects TRBV12-3 or TRBV12-4 to TRBJ1-1, with no clear D. The CDR3 extends over 12 amino acids. V shed 6 bases and J shed 5 bases, with 10 bases lying between them. The CDR3: CASSRIKTEAFF. CDR3 DNA: TGTGCCAGCAGCCGTATTAAGACTGAAGCTTTCTTT.

V is TRBV11-1 and J is TRBJ2-1; 10 nucleotides match TRBD2. J was trimmed by 5 bases and V by 5 bases; bases with no gene match: 15. CDR1 and CDR2 (germline): SGHAT, FQDESV (reference sequence). The length of the CDR3 is 18 residues. Here the CDR3 reads CASSRLGALAGVNNEQFF. CDR3 bases: TGTGCCAGCAGCCGCTTAGGCGCTCTAGCGGGAGTAAACAATGAGCAGTTCTTC.

V usage is TRBV5-1 and J usage is TRBJ2-7; 7 positions match TRBD2. Germline trimming cut 0 bases from V and 0 bases from J; bases unmatched to any gene: 12. Germline CDR1 SGHRS, CDR2 YFSETQ. This CDR3 region has 18 residues. The CDR3 reads CASSLASQKGLSSYEQYF. The CDR3 bases are TGCGCCAGCAGCTTGGCATCGCAGAAGGGACTATCCTCCTACGAGCAGTACTTC.

The V call is TRBV20-1, the J call TRBJ2-5, with D perhaps TRBD1 (6 bases). Germline V gene data show CDR1 as DFQATT and CDR2 as SNEGSKA (reference sequence). This CDR3 contains 16 residues. The ends were cut back, 5 bases at V and 0 bases at J, with 19 bases in the middle. The CDR3 protein is CSALPRGLRYQETQYF. The CDR3 DNA is TGCAGTGCTCTTCCCAGGGGTCTACGGTACCAAGAGACCCAGTACTTC.

This clonotype was counted between two and nine times. The chain has TRBV7-2 and TRBJ1-1, with D possibly TRBD1 on 5 matching bases. Germline-derived CDR1 and CDR2 are SGHTA and FQGNSA. The CDR3 is 12 residues long. V gave up 6 bases and J gave up 10 bases, with 15 bases separating them. The CDR3 is CASRAGGWGAFF. Here the CDR3 DNA reads TGTGCCAGCAGAGCGGGGGGGTGGGGAGCTTTCTTT.

The chain couples TRBV24-1 to TRBJ2-1; 12 bases align to TRBD2. Germline CDR1 reads KGHDR; CDR2 reads SFDVKD. This CDR3 is 15 amino acids long. The junction had 1 base not matched to a gene; V was cut back by 6 bases and J by 2 bases. The CDR3 is CATSLAGGPYNEQFF. The CDR3 DNA reads as TGTGCCACCAGTCTAGCGGGGGGGCCCTACAATGAGCAGTTCTTC.

As regards this clonotype: A read error may be the cause here, since a much bigger clone is one base away. As the CDR3 is not closed by the conserved phenylalanine or tryptophan, this likely results from a read error. The chain carries TRBV29-1 and TRBJ1-1, with D possibly matching TRBD1 (6 bases). Trimming cost V 6 bases and J 1 base, with 9 bases left between them. The germline gives CDR1 SQVTM, CDR2 ANQGSEA. The CDR3 contains 12 residues. CDR3 sequence reads: CSVATGNTEAFS. In DNA form, the CDR3 reads TGCAGCGTCGCGACAGGGAACACTGAAGCTTTCTCT.

The rearrangement joins TRBV14 to TRBJ2-7; 7 bases are a match to TRBD1. The germline V gene has CDR1 SGHDN and CDR2 FVKESK. CDR3 length: 16 amino acids. The trim removed 4 bases at V and 0 bases at J, leaving 9 bases unmatched. Written as DNA, the CDR3 is TGTGCCAGCAGCCGGGACAGCGTTTTACGCTCCTACGAGCAGTACTTC. It codes for CASSRDSVLRSYEQYF.

This clonotype was seen more than once but under ten times. V is TRBV5-1 and J is TRBJ1-1, with D uncertain. In germline, CDR1 is SGHRS, CDR2 YFSETQ. The CDR3 length is 14 residues. V was shortened by 5 bases and J by 1 base, with 12 bases between the two germline ends. CDR3 sequence (DNA): TGCGCCAGCAGTCAAGGGCCCTCGAACACTGAAGCTTTCTTT. Translated: CASSQGPSNTEAFF.

The chain combines TRBV7-6 with TRBJ1-2; tentative D call: TRBD1 (5 bases). In germline, CDR1 is SGHVS, CDR2 FNYEAQ. The CDR3 has 15 amino acids. Trimming removed 4 bases from V and 5 bases from J, with 17 bases in between. CDR3 DNA: TGTGCCAGCAGCTCGTCAGCGGGGCCCCCTTATGGCTACACCTTC. It encodes CASSSSAGPPYGYTF.

CDR3 residues: CATPEGPANPEAFF. Here the CDR3 DNA reads TGTGCCACCCCAGAGGGACCCGCAAATCCTGAAGCTTTCTTT. The rearrangement uses TRBV27 and TRBJ1-1, with a weak D call TRBD1 (5 bases). The CDR3 loop spans 14 amino acids. The V gene lost 10 bases and the J gene lost 6 bases, with 21 bases spanning the gap. The germline V gene has CDR1 MNHEY and CDR2 SMNVEV (reference sequence).

This rearrangement joins TRBV30 to TRBJ1-1, with TRBD1 matching over 7 bases. Trimming took 5 bases from V and 5 from J; bases not matched to a gene: 14. The CDR3 is 15 residues long. Looked up from germline, CDR1 is GTSNPN and CDR2 is SVGIG (reference sequence). The CDR3 loop reads CAWGSYRGPRTEAFF. In DNA form, the CDR3 reads TGTGCCTGGGGCTCCTACAGGGGCCCAAGAACTGAAGCTTTCTTT.

The sample holds many counts of this clonotype. The CDR3 protein is CASKGETRTEAFF. CDR3 DNA sequence: TGTGCCAGCAAAGGGGAAACGAGGACTGAAGCTTTCTTT. This chain links TRBV7-9 with TRBJ1-1, with D maybe TRBD1 (5 bases). The V and J ends lost 7 bases and 5 bases respectively, with 14 bases between them. Germline-derived CDR1 and CDR2 are SEHNR and FQNEAQ (reference sequence). The CDR3 length is 13 residues.

This sequence joins TRBV14 and TRBJ2-1; maybe TRBD1 (5 bases). V lost 3 bases to trimming and J lost 7 bases, with 16 bases between them. The CDR3 runs 15 residues. The germline V gene has CDR1 SGHDN and CDR2 FVKESK. The CDR3 reads CASSHPRQFFNEQFF. The CDR3 DNA reads TGTGCCAGCAGCCACCCGCGACAGTTTTTTAATGAGCAGTTCTTC.

The chain links TRBV5-1 to TRBJ1-4; possibly TRBD1 for D (6 bases). CDR3 length equals 14 residues. Germline CDR1 is SGHRS and CDR2 is YFSETQ. Trimming cost V 6 bases and J 3 bases, with 12 bases left between them. CDR3 loop: CASTVDSPNEKLFF. CDR3 in DNA: TGCGCCAGCACCGTGGACAGCCCTAATGAAAAACTGTTTTTT.

The V and J genes are TRBV5-1 and TRBJ2-6, with unresolved D. V gave up 3 bases and J gave up 6 bases, with 7 bases separating them. Germline V gene sequence: CDR1 SGHRS, CDR2 YFSETQ. The CDR3 has 13 amino acids. The CDR3 DNA follows: TGCGCCAGCAGCTCTGAAAAGGCCAACGTCCTGACTTTC. Translated: CASSSEKANVLTF.

The table lists this clonotype with many counts. J is TRBJ2-1 and V is TRBV5-1; tentatively, D is TRBD2 (6 bases). The CDR3 is 16 residues long. Germline CDR1 reads SGHRS; CDR2 reads YFSETQ. The V end was cut by 2 bases, the J end by 0 bases, with 12 bases between. The CDR3 region is CASSFTSLSSYNEQFF. CDR3 bases: TGCGCCAGCAGCTTCACTAGCCTTAGCTCCTACAATGAGCAGTTCTTC.

V usage is TRBV6-2 or TRBV6-3 and J usage is TRBJ2-1, with 8 bases matching TRBD1. The CDR3 has 15 amino acids. Germline CDR1 is MNHEY and CDR2 is SVGEGT. After removal of 2 bases from V and 8 bases from J, the junction contained 8 bases not matched to a gene. The CDR3 region is CASSYEDRAGDEQFF. As DNA, the CDR3 is TGTGCCAGCAGTTACGAGGACAGGGCAGGGGATGAGCAGTTCTTC.

The gene calls are TRBV12-3 or TRBV12-4 and TRBJ2-3, with 8 bases aligning to TRBD2. V was clipped by 3 bases and J by 1 base; unmatched bases: 6. There are 16 residues in the CDR3. The CDR3 DNA sequence: TGTGCCAGCAGTTTCGGACTAGCTCTTGGCACAGATACGCAGTATTTT. Its translation is CASSFGLALGTDTQYF.